Listed below are T cell receptor beta chains from one sample, sequenced in a study of OX40 agonist ivuxolimab in advanced cancers. The table came from immunoSEQ multiplex PCR; TCRdb's copy has only in-frame clones and leaves some out. The sample shows about 80,000 clones, 90% of them seen only once. Sequences were derived from CD4+ or CD8+ T cells sorted from blood, sampled in a trial of the OX40 agonist ivuxolimab. Every receptor here comes from an adult with an advanced solid tumor such as melanoma, head and neck, liver or kidney cancer. CDR3s include the opening cysteine and the closing phenylalanine or tryptophan. Each record gives: J gene, V gene, CDR3 protein.

J: TRBJ2-1; V: TRBV10-3; CDR3: CAISAVSSYNEQFF
J: TRBJ1-3; V: TRBV30; CDR3: CAYARVFGNTIYF
J: TRBJ2-5; V: TRBV11-2; CDR3: CASSVGYQETQYF
J: TRBJ2-7; V: TRBV6-5; CDR3: CASRAGTSEQYF
J: TRBJ1-4; V: TRBV5-1; CDR3: CASSLGTDFEKLFF
J: TRBJ1-4; V: TRBV11-3; CDR3: CASSQSNEKLFF
J: TRBJ2-3; V: TRBV28; CDR3: CASRQGGPGDTQYF
J: TRBJ2-1; V: TRBV2; CDR3: CASSGGGRDSSYNEQFF
J: TRBJ2-2; V: TRBV5-1; CDR3: CASSLAQNTGELFF
J: TRBJ1-1; V: TRBV7-2; CDR3: CASSGTTRGNTEAFF
J: TRBJ1-4; V: TRBV12-5; CDR3: CASGLKLGDALEKLFF
J: TRBJ2-3; V: TRBV4-2; CDR3: CASSQVTPGLAGDTQYF
J: TRBJ2-1; V: TRBV6-6; CDR3: CASSLQGSSYNEQFF
J: TRBJ2-5; V: TRBV5-4; CDR3: CASSGNTYQETQYF
J: TRBJ1-5; V: TRBV19; CDR3: CASKRGPLNQPQHF
J: TRBJ2-1; V: TRBV28; CDR3: CASSSSGTNSYNEQFF
J: TRBJ1-1; V: TRBV19; CDR3: CASSFRPGWAVNTEAFF
J: TRBJ1-6; V: TRBV27; CDR3: CASRLDRVNNSPLHF
J: TRBJ1-5; V: TRBV28; CDR3: CASSLDMVGQPQHF
J: TRBJ2-6; V: TRBV7-3; CDR3: CASSAGQNPSGANVLTF
J: TRBJ1-3; V: TRBV19; CDR3: CASSRPGSGNTIYF
J: TRBJ1-2; V: TRBV2; CDR3: CASTGQGAGGYTF
J: TRBJ2-3; V: TRBV10-3; CDR3: CAIKGAFSTDTQYF